This T cell receptor (beta chain) was profiled in a study of Graves' ophthalmopathy and Graves' hyperthyroidism. Ten or more counts support this clonotype. The sequenced template was RNA, covering the TCR beta CDR3 region. Second-round multiplex PCR came after first-round RT-PCR with HTBI primers. TCRdb re-called the multiplex PCR reads with MiXCR, one entry per CDR3 protein. The table has 500,000 to 800,000 distinct CDR3 sequences, about 40% seen once. Material for sequencing was peripheral blood. The receptor was isolated from an adult man with Graves' ophthalmopathy.

CDR3 residues: CASSGHGGEEGGYTF. In DNA form, the CDR3 reads TGTGCCAGCAGTGGGCACGGGGGGGAAGAGGGTGGCTACACCTTC. The rearrangement joins TRBV9 to TRBJ1-2, with D tentatively TRBD1 (5 bases). CDR3 length: 15 amino acids. The V end was cut by 5 bases, the J end by 7 bases, with 21 bases between. Per germline, CDR1 SGDLS and CDR2 YYNGEE.